A single sample is the source of the 11 T cell receptor beta chains below, sequenced in a study of a mutant IDH1 vaccine in newly diagnosed glioma. Measured with immunoSEQ multiplex PCR; TCRdb has only the in-frame clones, and not every one. The table shows approximately 50,000 clones, with 76% occurring only once. The antigens of these receptors remain unknown. Time point reported: week 35, safety follow-up. Each dose of the vaccine consisted of 300 ug of mutant IDH1 20-mer peptide, with topical imiquimod. The starting material was PBMCs, obtained from a glioma patient whose treatment included an IDH1 peptide vaccine. The receptors stem from a man aged 40-49 years with glioma.

A few counts support this clone. The chain links TRBV19 to TRBJ1-2, with a weak D call TRBD1 (5 bases). Per germline, CDR1 LNHDA and CDR2 SQIVND (reference sequence). CDR3 length: 12 amino acids. Deletions cut 3 bases from V and 5 bases from J, with 7 bases between. The CDR3 bases are TGTGCCAGTAGTATGACAGAATATGGCTACACCTTC. Translation: CASSMTEYGYTF.

V usage is TRBV18 and J usage is TRBJ2-7; 9 bases line up with TRBD1. Germline V gives CDR1 KGHSH, CDR2 LQKENI. With 3 bases clipped from V and 4 bases from J, the junction kept 1 base outside the gene matches. The CDR3 covers 13 residues. The CDR3 protein is CASSPTGGYEQYF. CDR3 sequence (DNA): TGTGCCAGCTCACCGACAGGGGGGTACGAGCAGTACTTC.

The chain carries TRBV4-2 and TRBJ2-3; 8 nucleotides line up with TRBD2. Trimming took 0 bases from V and 0 from J; bases not matched to a gene: 11. The CDR3 extends over 19 amino acids. The germline gives CDR1 LGHNA, CDR2 YNFKEQ. The CDR3 coding sequence is TGTGCCAGCAGCCAAGATAGGATCTTGAGCGGGGGTAGCACAGATACGCAGTATTTT. It yields the protein CASSQDRILSGGSTDTQYF.

The V gene is TRBV4-3, the J gene TRBJ1-3; TRBD1 is a possible D gene (6 bases). Germline CDR1 LGHNA, CDR2 YSLEER. Deletions cut 3 bases from V and 0 bases from J, with 9 bases between. The CDR3 totals 15 residues. The CDR3 DNA reads as TGCGCCAGCAGCCATGGCAGGGGCTCTGGAAACACCATATATTTT. Translation gives CASSHGRGSGNTIYF.

The chain combines TRBV6-6 with TRBJ1-5; D may be TRBD1 (6 bases). Deletions cut 4 bases from V and 5 bases from J, with 15 bases between. Germline V gene lookup returns CDR1 MNHNY and CDR2 SVGAGI (reference sequence). The CDR3 length is 15 residues. In nucleotides, the CDR3 is TGTGCCAGCAGTTTTAATCGCGGGGGGCATCAGCCCCAGCATTTT. It yields the protein CASSFNRGGHQPQHF.

The gene calls are TRBV18 and TRBJ2-3, with 14 bases that match TRBD2. The CDR3 contains 19 residues. The V and J ends lost 3 bases and 0 bases, in that order; junction bases with no gene match: 8. From germline, CDR1 is KGHSH and CDR2 LQKENI. CDR3 DNA: TGTGCCAGCTCACCGGATCCCGGGACTAGCGGGGGAAGCACAGATACGCAGTATTTT. Residues: CASSPDPGTSGGSTDTQYF. The whole variable domain, remainder taken from reference TRBV18 and TRBJ2-3, is NAGVMQNPRHLVRRRGQEARLRCSPMKGHSHVYWYRQLPEEGLKFMVYLQKENIIDESGMPKERFSAEFPKEGPSILRIQQVVRGDSAAYFCASSPDPGTSGGSTDTQYFGPGTRLTVL.

The chain employs TRBV5-1 and TRBJ2-3; D may be TRBD1 or TRBD2 (5 bases each). CDR1 and CDR2 (germline): SGHRS, YFSETQ. The CDR3 totals 14 residues. With 2 bases removed from V and 9 bases from J, the gap between germline ends came to 16 bases. CDR3 amino acids: CASSFRDQEQTQYF. DNA for the CDR3: TGCGCCAGCAGCTTCCGGGACCAAGAACAAACGCAGTATTTT.

The chain carries TRBV27 and TRBJ1-4, with no clear D. V was trimmed by 5 bases and J by 2 bases, leaving 18 bases between them. CDR3 size: 17 residues. Germline CDR1 MNHEY, CDR2 SMNVEV (reference sequence). The CDR3 sequence: CASSPWGGYDTNEKLFF. The CDR3 coding sequence is TGTGCCAGCAGTCCGTGGGGAGGTTATGATACTAATGAAAAACTGTTTTTT.

This sequence joins TRBV11-2 and TRBJ2-1; D gene ambiguous. V shed 6 bases and J shed 4 bases, with 16 bases lying between them. The length of the CDR3 is 15 residues. The germline V gene encodes CDR1 SGHAT and CDR2 FQNNGV. The CDR3 DNA is TGTGCCAGCAGACACTATAGCAGGAATTACAATGAGCAGTTCTTC. Residues: CASRHYSRNYNEQFF.

The gene calls are TRBV11-2 and TRBJ1-2; tentative D call: TRBD1 (5 bases). Germline CDR1 and CDR2: SGHAT and FQNNGV. Trimming stripped 6 bases from V and 0 bases from J, with 23 bases between. The CDR3 spans 18 residues. The CDR3 bases are TGTGCCAGCAGTTCAATCCAGGGCAGTTTCGCTACTAACTATGGCTACACCTTC. It translates to CASSSIQGSFATNYGYTF.

V usage is TRBV29-1 and J usage is TRBJ2-3; TRBD2 matches 9 bases. Germline loops: CDR1 SQVTM, CDR2 ANQGSEA. V shed 2 bases and J 5 bases; nucleotides not matched to a gene: 5. This CDR3 has 14 amino acids. Here the CDR3 reads CSVELAGRIDTQYF. Written as DNA, the CDR3 is TGCAGCGTTGAACTAGCGGGGAGGATAGATACGCAGTATTTT.